Listed below are T cell receptor beta chains from one sample, sequenced in a study of cytomegalovirus exposure and HLA in healthy donors. Only in-frame clones appear in the TCRdb table, and some are missing; sequencing was by immunoSEQ multiplex PCR. Of 250,000 or so clones listed, around 90% are singletons. What was sequenced was PBMCs. The receptors stem from a woman aged 18-29 years in good health and CMV-seronegative. CDR3s include the opening cysteine and the closing phenylalanine or tryptophan. The order of the fields is D gene, V gene, clone size, J gene, CDR3 protein, CDR3 DNA. D genes are given only for firm matches. Size is stated for part of the rows, as once, few or many counts, or as a class when the clone is expanded.

-	TRBV5-4	-	TRBJ1-1	CASSPWSVNTEAFF	TGTGCCAGCAGCCCGTGGTCGGTGAACACTGAAGCTTTCTTT
-	TRBV7-6	-	TRBJ1-6	CASSLTQGFLNSPLHF	TGTGCCAGCAGCTTGACCCAGGGGTTTCTAAATTCACCCCTCCACTTT
TRBD2	TRBV7-8	-	TRBJ2-5	CASSFSSGGAWETQYF	TGTGCCAGCAGCTTTTCTAGCGGGGGGGCCTGGGAGACCCAGTACTTC
TRBD2	TRBV2	-	TRBJ2-1	CASSEARGSSYNEQFF	TGTGCCAGCAGTGAAGCGCGCGGGAGCTCCTACAATGAGCAGTTCTTC
TRBD2	TRBV5-1	-	TRBJ2-3	CASSSGGPSTDTQYF	TGCGCCAGTAGTAGCGGGGGCCCGAGCACAGATACGCAGTATTTT
-	TRBV2	few	TRBJ1-6	CASSEPGTSNSPLHF	TGTGCCAGCAGTGAACCCGGGACATCCAATTCACCCCTCCACTTT
TRBD1	TRBV27	-	TRBJ1-2	CASSSIGQGAYGYTF	TGTGCCAGCAGTTCGATCGGACAGGGGGCGTATGGCTACACCTTC
-	TRBV7-8	-	TRBJ2-3	CASSFTSGGPDTQYF	TGTGCCAGCAGCTTTACATCGGGGGGCCCAGATACGCAGTATTTT
TRBD1	TRBV28	-	TRBJ2-3	CASSFVRGLGDTQYF	TGTGCCAGCAGTTTTGTGAGGGGGCTCGGGGATACGCAGTATTTT
-	TRBV9	few	TRBJ2-7	CASSPLWWGPVEQYF	TGTGCCAGCAGCCCCCTTTGGTGGGGGCCCGTTGAGCAGTACTTC
TRBD1	TRBV7-9	-	TRBJ2-1	CASIGTGVGEQFF	TGTGCCAGCATCGGGACAGGGGTTGGTGAGCAGTTCTTC
TRBD2	TRBV27	-	TRBJ2-2	CASSLLAGGPPGELFF	TGTGCCAGCAGTTTATTGGCGGGGGGGCCGCCCGGGGAGCTGTTTTTT
-	TRBV28	-	TRBJ2-2	CATTTGAGELFF	TGTGCAACCACGACGGGGGCCGGGGAGCTGTTTTTT
TRBD1	TRBV6-1	-	TRBJ1-1	CASRSGDRMNTEAFF	TGTGCCAGCAGGAGCGGGGACAGGATGAACACTGAAGCTTTCTTT
-	TRBV6-1	-	TRBJ2-1	CASGTISGNEQFF	TGTGCCAGCGGTACCATATCCGGCAATGAGCAGTTCTTC
TRBD1	TRBV29-1	-	TRBJ1-1	CSVRQGEVNTEAFF	TGCAGCGTAAGACAGGGGGAGGTGAACACTGAAGCTTTCTTT
TRBD2	TRBV6-6	-	TRBJ2-1	CASSRGLAGPNEQFF	TGTGCCAGCAGTCGGGGACTAGCGGGGCCCAATGAGCAGTTCTTC